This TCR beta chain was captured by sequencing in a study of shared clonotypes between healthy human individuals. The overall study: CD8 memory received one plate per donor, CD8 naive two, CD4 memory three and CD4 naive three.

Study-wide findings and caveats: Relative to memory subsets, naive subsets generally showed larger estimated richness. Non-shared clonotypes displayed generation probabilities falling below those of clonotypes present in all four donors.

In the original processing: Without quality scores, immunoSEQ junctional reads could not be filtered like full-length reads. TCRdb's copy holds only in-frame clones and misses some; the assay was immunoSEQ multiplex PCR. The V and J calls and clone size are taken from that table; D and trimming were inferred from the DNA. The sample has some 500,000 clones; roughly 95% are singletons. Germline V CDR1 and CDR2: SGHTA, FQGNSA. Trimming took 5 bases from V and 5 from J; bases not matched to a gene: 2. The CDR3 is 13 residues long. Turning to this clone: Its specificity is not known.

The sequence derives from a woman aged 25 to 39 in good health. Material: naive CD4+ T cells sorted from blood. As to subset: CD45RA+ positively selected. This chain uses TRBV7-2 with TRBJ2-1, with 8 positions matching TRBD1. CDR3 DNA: TGTGCCAGCAGCGTGGGACAGGACAATGAGCAGTTCTTC. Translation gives CASSVGQDNEQFF. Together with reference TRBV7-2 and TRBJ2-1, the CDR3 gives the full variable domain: GAGVSQSPSNKVTEKGKDVELRCDPISGHTALYWYRQSLGQGLEFLIYFQGNSAPDKSGLPSDRFSAERTGGSVSTLTIQRTQQEDSAVYLCASSVGQDNEQFFGPGTRLTVL.